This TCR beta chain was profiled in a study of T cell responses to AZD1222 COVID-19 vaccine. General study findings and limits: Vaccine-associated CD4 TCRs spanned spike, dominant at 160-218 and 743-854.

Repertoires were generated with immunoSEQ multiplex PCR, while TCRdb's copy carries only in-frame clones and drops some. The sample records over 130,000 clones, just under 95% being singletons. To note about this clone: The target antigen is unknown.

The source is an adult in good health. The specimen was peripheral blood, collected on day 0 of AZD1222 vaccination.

The CDR3 region is CASSWTTGTNSPLHF. The CDR3 DNA reads TGTGCCAGCAGTTGGACGACAGGGACTAATTCACCCCTCCACTTT. This rearrangement joins TRBV6-5 to TRBJ1-6, with 7 bases matching TRBD1. Germline V gene sequence: CDR1 MNHEY, CDR2 SVGAGI. The CDR3 has 15 amino acids. J was trimmed by 6 bases and V by 4 bases; bases with no gene match: 6.